This passage covers 9 T cell receptor beta chains from one sample sequenced in a study of blood T cell repertoires in COVID-19. Profiling relied on immunoSEQ multiplex PCR, and the TCRdb table lists in-frame clones only, not all of them. The sample consists of around 300,000 clones, around 90% of them appearing once. The sequenced sample was PBMCs or T cells enriched from blood (not recorded which). All receptors derive from a woman aged 50 to 60 who had recovered from COVID-19.

This clone was picked up one time. This chain connects TRBV9 to TRBJ2-6; tentative D call: TRBD1 (5 bases). Germline-derived CDR1 and CDR2 are SGDLS and YYNGEE. The CDR3 has 16 residues. Trimming stripped 0 bases from V and 4 bases from J, with 11 bases between. CDR3 sequence: CASSVARDGGANVLTF. The CDR3 nucleotides are TGTGCCAGCAGCGTAGCCAGGGATGGAGGGGCCAACGTCCTGACTTTC.

The V gene is TRBV28, the J gene TRBJ1-5; 7 bases fit TRBD1. Germline V gene sequence: CDR1 MDHEN, CDR2 SYDVKM. The CDR3 runs 15 residues. Trimming removed 8 bases from V and 6 bases from J; junction bases left unmatched: 13. The CDR3 protein is CASSGGGLRGQPQHF. The CDR3, as DNA: TGTGCCAGCTCAGGGGGTGGCCTTCGTGGTCAGCCCCAGCATTTT.

The chain uses TRBV30 and TRBJ2-1; D uncertain. CDR3 length: 12 amino acids. Germline values: CDR1 GTSNPN, CDR2 SVGIG (reference sequence). The V end was cut by 3 bases, the J end by 5 bases, with 8 bases between. The CDR3 spells CAWRPQNNEQFF. Written as DNA, the CDR3 is TGTGCCTGGAGACCCCAGAACAATGAGCAGTTCTTC.

The chain links TRBV9 to TRBJ2-1; D ambiguous. Trimming removed 0 bases at V and 4 bases at J, with 8 bases between. The CDR3 length is 14 residues. Germline CDR1 SGDLS, CDR2 YYNGEE. CDR3 protein: CASSVDYTYNEQFF. CDR3 DNA sequence: TGTGCCAGCAGCGTAGACTATACTTACAATGAGCAGTTCTTC.

This clone has more than one count but fewer than ten. The chain has TRBV7-8 and TRBJ2-7; 11 bases map to TRBD2. CDR1 and CDR2 (germline): SGHVS, FQNEAQ. V shed 5 bases, J shed 3 bases, and the junction held 6 bases outside the gene matches. The CDR3 is 15 residues long. DNA of the CDR3: TGTGCCAGCAGCGCGACTAGCGGGGCCCTCTACGAGCAGTACTTC. Its protein product is CASSATSGALYEQYF.

This chain connects TRBV20-1 to TRBJ1-5, with 7 nucleotides matching TRBD1. V shed 3 bases and J 4 bases; nucleotides not matched to a gene: 3. This CDR3 has 13 residues. The germline gives CDR1 DFQATT, CDR2 SNEGSKA (reference sequence). CDR3 coding DNA: TGCAGTGCTAGTGAGGGGGCAAATCAGCCCCAGCATTTT. Amino acids: CSASEGANQPQHF.

V usage is TRBV5-4 and J usage is TRBJ2-3, with D possibly matching TRBD2 (5 bases). CDR3 size: 15 residues. V lost 6 bases to trimming and J lost 0 bases, with 14 bases between them. Looked up from germline, CDR1 is SGHNT and CDR2 is YYREEE (reference sequence). CDR3 in amino acids: CASTRGAISTDTQYF. In DNA, the CDR3 is TGTGCCAGCACCCGGGGAGCGATTAGCACAGATACGCAGTATTTT.

The V and J genes are TRBV11-1 and TRBJ1-2, with D possibly matching TRBD1 (6 bases). V was shortened by 1 base and J by 4 bases, with 10 bases between the two germline ends. The CDR3 has 14 amino acids. Germline V gives CDR1 SGHAT, CDR2 FQDESV (reference sequence). CDR3 residues: CASSLGDNSYGYTF. The DNA for the CDR3 is TGTGCCAGCAGCTTAGGGGACAACTCCTATGGCTACACCTTC.

The rearrangement links TRBV28 to TRBJ1-1; tentative D call: TRBD1 (5 bases). The CDR3 has 13 amino acids. Per the germline V gene, CDR1 is MDHEN and CDR2 is SYDVKM. V lost 11 bases and J 5 bases, leaving 18 bases between the germline ends. This CDR3 is CAGGLQGGTEAFF. The CDR3 nucleotides are TGTGCCGGGGGTCTGCAGGGAGGGACTGAAGCTTTCTTT.